This entry lists 11 T cell receptor beta chains sequenced from one sample in a study of blood T cell repertoires in COVID-19. Measured with immunoSEQ multiplex PCR; TCRdb has only the in-frame clones, and not every one. The sample gives around 70,000 clones, roughly 80% of which show up once; 4.8% is in the top ten. Source material: peripheral blood. The receptors come from a woman of 80 years or more with active or convalescent COVID-19.

This clone was counted a single time. This chain connects TRBV5-1 to TRBJ2-2, with 15 positions matching TRBD2. Germline V CDR1 and CDR2: SGHRS, YFSETQ. V dropped 4 bases and J dropped 4; count of bases not matched to a gene: 8. The CDR3 loop spans 18 amino acids. The CDR3, as DNA: TGCGCCAGCAGCCCCTGGACTAGCGGGGGGGCCACCACCGGGGAGCTGTTTTTT. Amino acid sequence: CASSPWTSGGATTGELFF.

The CDR3 is CASSQAPSSGHSNTEAFF. In nucleotides, the CDR3 is TGTGCCAGCAGCCAAGCGCCAAGTTCGGGACATTCCAACACTGAAGCTTTCTTT. The V gene is TRBV3-1 (or the pseudogene TRBV3-2), the J gene TRBJ1-1; maybe TRBD1 (6 bases). Trimming took off 1 base at V and 2 bases at J, with 20 bases between the two ends. Germline V CDR1 and CDR2: LGHDT, YNNKEL (reference sequence). The length of the CDR3 is 18 residues.

This clone was counted only a few times. As DNA, the CDR3 is TGTGCCAGCAGTTACGACTTCGCATCAACGCGAAGCTCCTACAATGAGCAGTTCTTC. This translates into CASSYDFASTRSSYNEQFF. The genes are TRBV6-2 or TRBV6-3 and TRBJ2-1; D ambiguous. The CDR3 is made up of 19 amino acids. Germline assignment: CDR1 MNHEY and CDR2 SVGEGT. Trimming stripped 2 bases from V and 0 bases from J, with 20 bases between.

This clone was seen only a few times. The rearrangement links TRBV2 to TRBJ2-7, with TRBD2 as a possible D gene (5 bases). This CDR3 is built from 12 residues. Germline V gene lookup returns CDR1 SNHLY and CDR2 FYNNEI. The ends were cut back, 6 bases at V and 5 bases at J, with 11 bases in the middle. For the CDR3, the DNA is TGTGCCAGCAGGTTTGACGGGGACGAGCAGTACTTC. This gives the protein CASRFDGDEQYF.

This rearrangement joins TRBV11-3 to TRBJ2-1, with 9 bases aligning to TRBD1. The ends lost 3 bases at V and 8 bases at J; junction bases unmatched: 11. The CDR3 is 16 residues long. From germline, CDR1 is SGHNT and CDR2 YENEEA. The CDR3 DNA reads as TGTGCCAGCAGCTTGACCGGGACAGGGATGTGGGATGAGCAGTTCTTC. The encoded protein is CASSLTGTGMWDEQFF.

The rearrangement uses TRBV5-1 and TRBJ2-1; 7 bases match TRBD1. Trimming at V came to 4 bases and at J to 7 bases, leaving 5 bases not matched to a gene. Looked up from germline, CDR1 is SGHRS and CDR2 is YFSETQ. The CDR3 contains 13 residues. In nucleotides, the CDR3 is TGCGCCAGCAGCGGGGGACAGACGAATGAGCAGTTCTTC. The encoded protein is CASSGGQTNEQFF.

The chain recombines TRBV30 with TRBJ2-1; perhaps TRBD2 as D (6 bases). Trimming removed 0 bases from V and 4 bases from J, with 13 bases in between. In germline, CDR1 is GTSNPN, CDR2 SVGIG (reference sequence). This CDR3 comprises 15 residues. CDR3 region: CAWSVRGLLYNEQFF. The DNA for the CDR3 is TGTGCCTGGAGTGTACGGGGACTTCTTTACAATGAGCAGTTCTTC.

The V call is TRBV7-2, the J call TRBJ2-1, with 9 bases fitting TRBD1. The CDR3 spans 18 residues. Trimming took 0 bases from V and 1 from J; bases not matched to a gene: 7. Germline V gives CDR1 SGHTA, CDR2 FQGNSA. The CDR3 here is CASSLAGTGQGSYNEQFF. Here the CDR3 DNA reads TGTGCCAGCAGCTTAGCGGGGACAGGGCAAGGGTCCTACAATGAGCAGTTCTTC.

The J gene is TRBJ2-3, the V gene TRBV12-5; 7 positions agree with TRBD1. The J segment lost 12 bases and the V segment lost 6 bases, leaving 12 bases of the junction unmatched. The CDR3 contains 13 residues. CDR1 LGHNT and CDR2 FRNRAP come from the germline V gene. The CDR3 DNA follows: TGTGCTAGTGGCCCAGGGACAGACAGATCACAGTATTTT. Its translation is CASGPGTDRSQYF.

The V call is TRBV19, the J call TRBJ2-3; tentatively, D is TRBD2 (5 bases). The CDR3 extends over 16 amino acids. The V end lost 5 bases, the J end lost 0 bases, and 15 bases lay between the germline ends. Germline V gives CDR1 LNHDA, CDR2 SQIVND (reference sequence). CDR3 protein: CASSRQPRTSTDTQYF. In DNA, the CDR3 is TGTGCCAGTAGTCGCCAACCCAGGACTAGCACAGATACGCAGTATTTT.

The count of this clone is one. This chain uses TRBV18 with TRBJ1-2; 8 nucleotides line up with TRBD1. V lost 2 bases to trimming and J lost 3 bases; unmatched junction nucleotides: 5. The CDR3 is made up of 15 amino acids. Germline assignment: CDR1 KGHSH and CDR2 LQKENI. The DNA of the CDR3 is TGTGCCAGCTCACCATCGACAGGGGTTGACTATGGCTACACCTTC. Its translation is CASSPSTGVDYGYTF.